A selection of T cell receptor beta chains follows, all from one sample in a study of response to subunit inactivated influenza vaccine. TCRdb re-derived calls from the RT-PCR reads in MiXCR, one entry per CDR3 protein. The sample records about 780,000 distinct CDR3 sequences, less than 20% being singletons. The source was PBMCs from blood, collected roughly 5 days after vaccination. The receptors here all came from a man aged 50-59 years who received an inactivated influenza vaccine. Each CDR3 is given with its conserved first and last residue. Fields, in order: J gene, clone size, V gene, D gene, CDR3 DNA, CDR3 protein. A D gene is named only where the DNA matches it firmly. Size tells how often a clone was seen (once, few, many) or the class of an expanded clone, and some rows leave it out.

>TRBJ2-7|-|TRBV13|-
TGTGCCAGCAGCTTATCGGCGTTCGTCTACGAGCAGTACTTC
CASSLSAFVYEQYF
>TRBJ2-4|few|TRBV21-1|-
TGTGCCAGCACCAAGCAGGACAGACTCAAAAACATTCAGTACTTC
CASTKQDRLKNIQYF
>TRBJ2-1|-|TRBV28|-
TGTGCCAGCAGAGAGTTCGGAGGGCCACAGGAGCAGTTCTTC
CASREFGGPQEQFF
>TRBJ2-3|few|TRBV20-1|-
TGCAGTGCCTGGGGCCAAGAAACGCGGAGCCTTATGGGAGATACGCAGTATTTT
CSAWGQETRSLMGDTQYF
>TRBJ2-1|-|TRBV5-1|TRBD2
TGCGCCAGCAGTTATTCAGCGGGGGGACATGAGCAGTTCTTC
CASSYSAGGHEQFF
>TRBJ1-6|-|TRBV7-2|-
TGTGCCAGCAGCTTCCGGTGGTCACCCCTCCACTTT
CASSFRWSPLHF
>TRBJ2-2|few|TRBV10-3|TRBD2
TGTGCCATCAGTGGAGTTAGCGGGAGTGTCGCCGGGGAGCTGTTTTTT
CAISGVSGSVAGELFF
>TRBJ2-3|few|TRBV19|-
TGTGCCAGTAGTATTAGAAGGGAGACCACAGATACGCAGTATTTT
CASSIRRETTDTQYF
>TRBJ2-7|-|TRBV6-5|-
TGTGCCAGCAGTTACGGCAGTCCGGGCCCCGAGCAGTACTTC
CASSYGSPGPEQYF
>TRBJ2-1|-|TRBV6-2/TRBV6-3|TRBD1
TGTGCCAGCAAGAAAACAGGGGTCTCTTACAATGAGCAGTTCTTC
CASKKTGVSYNEQFF
>TRBJ1-6|-|TRBV7-2|-
TGTGCCAGCAGCTTAGAAAGAGGAGCACCCCTCCACTTT
CASSLERGAPLHF